This is a list of T cell receptor beta chains from one sample in a study of T-cell memory formation after mild COVID-19. MiXCR was run by TCRdb on the 5' RACE reads, yielding one entry per CDR3 protein. The sample lists 200,000 to 250,000 distinct CDR3 sequences, around 15% seen once, with 3% to 4.5% in the top ten. The sample taken for sequencing was PBMCs or a T cell subset sorted from them (not recorded which). Receptor source: a man between 18 and 29 years old who had mild COVID-19 (a few samples of this study predate the infection). Cell type and time point are not known. CDR3s include the opening cysteine and the closing phenylalanine or tryptophan. A D gene is named only where the DNA matches it firmly. Size values are once, few and many counts, or a class for expanded clones, and some rows have none.

D	length	size	V	J	DNA	CDR3
.	11	.	TRBV20-1	TRBJ1-1	TGCAGTGCTGCACCGGGGCCTGAAGCTTTCTTT	CSAAPGPEAFF
.	12	few	TRBV12-3/TRBV12-4	TRBJ2-1	TGTGCCAGCACCCCCACCGGTGGTGAGCAGTTCTTC	CASTPTGGEQFF
.	17	few	TRBV4-2	TRBJ1-5	TGTGCCAGCAGCCAGGGGCTGACCGGGAAAAAGAATCAGCCCCAGCATTTT	CASSQGLTGKKNQPQHF
.	14	few	TRBV7-2	TRBJ2-7	TGTGCCAGCAGCTTAGATGGCGGAACCTACGAGCAGTACTTC	CASSLDGGTYEQYF
.	12	.	TRBV7-2	TRBJ2-5	TGTGCCAGCAGCACGACGGCAGAGACCCAGTACTTC	CASSTTAETQYF
.	14	.	TRBV5-1	TRBJ1-3	TGCGCCAGCAGGGGTGACAGCTCTGGAAACACCATATATTTT	CASRGDSSGNTIYF
.	13	few	TRBV6-4	TRBJ1-1	TGTGCCAGCAGTGACACCCTGAACACTGAAGCTTTCTTT	CASSDTLNTEAFF
.	15	.	TRBV15	TRBJ2-3	TGTGCCACCAGCAGAGATGCAGGGAACCGGGATACGCAGTATTTT	CATSRDAGNRDTQYF
.	12	.	TRBV5-4	TRBJ2-2	TGTGCCAGCGGCGAGTTGTCCGGGGAGCTGTTTTTT	CASGELSGELFF
.	17	many	TRBV4-3	TRBJ2-6	TGCGCCAGCAGCCAAGCGTTCGTAGGGGCCAGGGCCAACGTCCTGACTTTC	CASSQAFVGARANVLTF
.	13	few	TRBV4-2	TRBJ2-1	TGTGCCAGCTCTAGGGACGGGTACAATGAGCAGTTCTTC	CASSRDGYNEQFF
.	14	once	TRBV18	TRBJ2-5	TGTGCCAGCTCACCCGGCCCGGGGGTAGAGACCCAGTACTTC	CASSPGPGVETQYF
.	15	few	TRBV12-3/TRBV12-4	TRBJ2-5	TGTGCCAGCAGTTTAGGGACGGCAAGGGGAGAGACCCAGTACTTC	CASSLGTARGETQYF
TRBD1	14	few	TRBV4-3	TRBJ1-1	TGCGCCAGCAGCCAAGTAGGAGGGGGCAGGATGGCTTTCTTT	CASSQVGGGRMAFF
.	16	.	TRBV7-9	TRBJ2-2	TGTGCCAGCAGCCCCTTCGAGGGATTGAACACCGGGGAGCTGTTTTTT	CASSPFEGLNTGELFF
TRBD2	15	many	TRBV6-1	TRBJ2-1	TGTGCCAGCAGTGAACACAGCGGGGGCTTGAATGAGCAGTTCTTC	CASSEHSGGLNEQFF
.	16	.	TRBV28	TRBJ2-5	TGTGCCAGCAGTATACCTTATGGGGGGGCTGTGGAGACCCAGTACTTC	CASSIPYGGAVETQYF
.	14	few	TRBV15	TRBJ1-6	TGTGCCACCGGGGCGGGGGTCGGTAATTCACCCCTCCACTTT	CATGAGVGNSPLHF
.	14	.	TRBV7-2	TRBJ1-6	TGTGCCAGCAGCTCCAGATACCATAATTCACCCCTCCACTTT	CASSSRYHNSPLHF
.	15	few	TRBV11-2	TRBJ1-4	TGTGCCAGCAGCGGAGGGGGTCCAACTAATGAAAAACTGTTTTTT	CASSGGGPTNEKLFF
.	13	few	TRBV20-1	TRBJ2-5	TGCAGTGCTACGTGGGGTGGTAAGGAGACCCAGTACTTC	CSATWGGKETQYF
TRBD1	15	.	TRBV19	TRBJ2-7	TGTGCCAGTAGTCTAGACAGGGGGCAGACCTACGAGCAGTACTTC	CASSLDRGQTYEQYF
.	14	few	TRBV4-1	TRBJ1-1	TGCGCCAGCAGCCGTCAGAATTCAAACACTGAAGCTTTCTTT	CASSRQNSNTEAFF
.	15	.	TRBV4-1	TRBJ1-2	TGCGCCAGCAGCCAAGTTTTCAGGGAGGCGGCTGGCTACACCTTC	CASSQVFREAAGYTF
TRBD2	15	many	TRBV5-1	TRBJ2-3	TGCGCCAGCAGCTTGGCAGAGCGGGGTACAGATACGCAGTATTTT	CASSLAERGTDTQYF
.	11	few	TRBV12-3/TRBV12-4	TRBJ1-1	TGTGCCAGCTCGGAGGGTTCTGAAGCTTTCTTT	CASSEGSEAFF
.	14	.	TRBV3-1	TRBJ2-5	TGTGCCAGCAGCCAAGTTACAACAGCTAGGACCCAGTACTTC	CASSQVTTARTQYF
.	15	many	TRBV5-1	TRBJ1-1	TGCGCCAGCAGCTTGGCGACAGATCGGAACACTGAAGCTTTCTTT	CASSLATDRNTEAFF
TRBD1	15	.	TRBV19	TRBJ1-5	TGTGCCAGTAGTATAGGGGGGACAGGGCACCAGCCCCAGCATTTT	CASSIGGTGHQPQHF
.	15	many	TRBV12-3/TRBV12-4	TRBJ1-5	TGTGCCAGCAGTTTAGGGGGGACGGTCAATCAGCCCCAGCATTTT	CASSLGGTVNQPQHF
.	14	few	TRBV20-1	TRBJ2-5	TGCAGTGCCGACAAGACTGGTTCTCAAGAGACCCAGTACTTC	CSADKTGSQETQYF
.	14	many	TRBV15	TRBJ2-1	TGTGCCACCAGCAAGGGGGAGTTCTACAATGAGCAGTTCTTC	CATSKGEFYNEQFF